This T cell receptor (beta chain) was sequenced during a study of CD8+ T cells in alopecia areata. General observations from the study: It was lesional scalp, especially alopecia totalis/universalis, that showed higher clonality than normal scalp.

Sequencing templates came from extracted RNA that was reverse transcribed into cDNA. TCRdb's copy holds only in-frame clones and misses some; the assay was immunoSEQ multiplex PCR. Altogether 200,000 to 300,000 clones were found in the sample, and no singletons occur. Per the germline V gene, CDR1 is LGHNA and CDR2 is YNLKQL (reference sequence). This CDR3 contains 16 residues. J lost 0 bases, V lost 4 bases, and 5 bases had no gene match. A remark on this clone: As yet, its antigen is unknown. Gene names and germline match the mouse. The read halts 4 residues ahead of the CDR3 end, with the missing end drawn from the germline J gene.

CD4, CD8alpha, NKG2D, NKG2ACE and other markers were used to sort pooled cutaneous lymph node cells. Sequencing input: CD4+ T cells sorted from a lymph node. This TCR was recovered from a C3H/HeJ mouse with alopecia areata. The MHC haplotype recorded for the strain is H2-k. J is TRBJ2-2 and V is TRBV5, with 7 bases lining up with TRBD1. CDR3 amino acids: CASSPGTETNTGQLYF. CDR3 DNA, as far as it was read: TGTGCCAGCAGCCCCGGGACAGAAACAAACACCGGG.